A selection of T cell receptor beta chains follows, all from one sample in a study of technical replicates of blood from several donors. Profiled with immunoSEQ multiplex PCR; TCRdb holds only in-frame clones, not every one. The repertoire has approximately 82,000 clones, 75% to 95% of them found once; the top ten carry 0.3% to 0.45%. Sequences were obtained from T cells isolated from PBMCs. These receptors were taken from a human donor in good health. Some clones in this sample may be carry-over from other donors' samples. The CDR3 runs from the conserved cysteine through the conserved F or W. Each record gives: clone size, V gene, J gene, CDR3 protein. The size field is filled for only some rows; it gives once, few, many or a size class.

>.|TRBV15|TRBJ2-7
CATSRDLAGALRKQYF
>.|TRBV2|TRBJ2-3
CASSDALGRVTDTQYF
>.|TRBV10-1|TRBJ2-3
CASSESRGIHKTLIADTQYF
>.|TRBV7-2|TRBJ2-7
CASSLGGGGSYEQYF
>.|TRBV6-5|TRBJ1-2
CATLKGGSYGYTF
>few|TRBV28|TRBJ1-1
CASLNILAEAFF
>.|TRBV25-1|TRBJ2-1
CASSDGFRTGHQNEQFF
>.|TRBV14|TRBJ1-1
CASSRGQMNTEAFF
>.|TRBV30|TRBJ1-2
CAWRGPGTESPRGYGYTF
>.|TRBV11-3|TRBJ2-5
CASSPNSLQTQYF
>.|TRBV19|TRBJ2-1
CASSSWTSGRTYNEQFF
>.|TRBV4-3|TRBJ2-7
CASSQDQANLYEQYF
>.|TRBV5-4|TRBJ2-3
CASSLGRVESTDTQYF
>.|TRBV11-2|TRBJ1-5
CASSLGHSNQPQHF
>once|TRBV5-1|TRBJ2-7
CASSLGAGSYEQYF
>.|TRBV15|TRBJ2-2
CATSFPGTRSGELFF
>.|TRBV12-1|TRBJ2-3
CASPHGTSGISTDTQYF
>.|TRBV7-3|TRBJ2-5
CASSASDRVEGTQYF
>.|TRBV27|TRBJ1-4
CASAPGTGVTKGWVKLFF
>.|TRBV30|TRBJ1-4
CACTPGTGDEKLFF
>.|TRBV5-8|TRBJ1-1
CASSLWGRNTEAFF
>once|TRBV29-1|TRBJ1-1
CSVTLGTLGNTEAFF
>once|TRBV5-5|TRBJ1-2
CASSPGTAYGYTF
>.|TRBV5-4|TRBJ1-5
CASSLDGQGLGSNQPQHF
>.|TRBV19|TRBJ1-1
CASSKGFMNTEAFF
>.|TRBV7-3|TRBJ2-1
CASSPLAGEGNEQFF
>.|TRBV11-2|TRBJ2-7
CASSLSSGTYEQYF
>.|TRBV29-1|.
CSARLAGYEQYF
>.|TRBV7-9|TRBJ2-1
CASSLAPSYNEQFF